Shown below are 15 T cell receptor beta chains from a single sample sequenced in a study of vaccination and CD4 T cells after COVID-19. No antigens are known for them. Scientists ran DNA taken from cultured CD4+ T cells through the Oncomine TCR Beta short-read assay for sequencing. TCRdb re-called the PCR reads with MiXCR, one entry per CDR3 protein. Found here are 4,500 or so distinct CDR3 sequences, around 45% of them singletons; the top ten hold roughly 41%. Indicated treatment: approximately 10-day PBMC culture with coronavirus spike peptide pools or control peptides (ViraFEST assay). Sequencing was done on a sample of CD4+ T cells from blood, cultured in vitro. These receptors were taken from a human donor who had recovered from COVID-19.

CDR3: CASSLDPNLEQYF. The CDR3 nucleotides read TGCGCCAGCAGCTTAGACCCGAATCTTGAGCAGTACTTC. This chain connects TRBV5-1 to TRBJ2-7, with no clear D. Trimming removed 2 bases from V and 7 bases from J, with 13 bases in between. Germline CDR1 is SGHRS and CDR2 is YFSETQ. The CDR3 runs 13 residues.

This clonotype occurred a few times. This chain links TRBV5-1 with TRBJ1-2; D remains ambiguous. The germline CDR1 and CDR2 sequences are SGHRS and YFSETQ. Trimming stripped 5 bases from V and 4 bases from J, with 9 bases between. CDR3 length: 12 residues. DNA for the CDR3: TGCGCCAGCAGTTCAGACGGCTATGGCTACACCTTC. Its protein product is CASSSDGYGYTF.

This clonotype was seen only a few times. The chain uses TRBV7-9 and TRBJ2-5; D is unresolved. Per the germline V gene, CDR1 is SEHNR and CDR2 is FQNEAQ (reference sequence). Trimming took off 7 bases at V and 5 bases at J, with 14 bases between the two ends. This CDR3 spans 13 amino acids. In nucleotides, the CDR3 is TGTGCCAGCATCCCTGTGGGCGGCGAGACCCAGTACTTC. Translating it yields CASIPVGGETQYF.

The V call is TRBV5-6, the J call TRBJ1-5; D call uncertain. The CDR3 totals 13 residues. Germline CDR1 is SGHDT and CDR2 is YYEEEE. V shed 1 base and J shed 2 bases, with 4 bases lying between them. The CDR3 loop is CASSLYGNQPQHF. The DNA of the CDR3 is TGTGCCAGCAGCTTGTACGGCAATCAGCCCCAGCATTTT.

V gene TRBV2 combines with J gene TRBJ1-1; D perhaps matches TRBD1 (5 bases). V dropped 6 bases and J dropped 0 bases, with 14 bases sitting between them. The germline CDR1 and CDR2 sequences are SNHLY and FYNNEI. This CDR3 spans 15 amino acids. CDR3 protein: CASSWGAGVNTEAFF. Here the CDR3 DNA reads TGTGCCAGCAGCTGGGGCGCGGGGGTGAACACTGAAGCTTTCTTT.

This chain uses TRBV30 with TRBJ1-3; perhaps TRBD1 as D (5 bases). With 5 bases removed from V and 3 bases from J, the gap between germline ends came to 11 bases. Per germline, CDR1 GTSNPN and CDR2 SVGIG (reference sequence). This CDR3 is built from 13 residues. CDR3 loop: CAWEKGYGNTIYF. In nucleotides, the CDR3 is TGTGCCTGGGAAAAGGGGTATGGAAACACCATATATTTT.

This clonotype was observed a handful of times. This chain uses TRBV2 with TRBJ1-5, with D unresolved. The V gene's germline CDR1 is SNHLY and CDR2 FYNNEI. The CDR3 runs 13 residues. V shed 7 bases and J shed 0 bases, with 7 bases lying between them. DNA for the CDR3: TGTGCCAGCATAGACGATAGCAATCAGCCCCAGCATTTT. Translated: CASIDDSNQPQHF.

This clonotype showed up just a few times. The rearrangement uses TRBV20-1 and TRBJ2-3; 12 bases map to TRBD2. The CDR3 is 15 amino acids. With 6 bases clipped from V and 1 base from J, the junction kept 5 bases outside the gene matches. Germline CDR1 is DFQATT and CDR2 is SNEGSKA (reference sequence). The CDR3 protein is CSATRTSGGTDTQYF. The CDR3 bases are TGCAGTGCCACGCGGACTAGCGGGGGCACAGATACGCAGTATTTT.

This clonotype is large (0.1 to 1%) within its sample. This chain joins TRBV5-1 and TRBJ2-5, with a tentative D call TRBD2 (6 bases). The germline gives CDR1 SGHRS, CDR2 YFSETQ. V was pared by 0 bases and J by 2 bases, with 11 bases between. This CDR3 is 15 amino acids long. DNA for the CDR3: TGCGCCAGCAGCTTGGATGCGGGGCCGCAAGAGACCCAGTACTTC. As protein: CASSLDAGPQETQYF.

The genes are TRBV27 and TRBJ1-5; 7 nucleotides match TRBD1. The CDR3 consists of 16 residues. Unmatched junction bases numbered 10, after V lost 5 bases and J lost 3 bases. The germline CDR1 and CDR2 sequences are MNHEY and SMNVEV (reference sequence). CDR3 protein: CASSAQRTGFNQPQHF. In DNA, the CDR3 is TGTGCCAGCAGTGCTCAGAGGACAGGCTTCAATCAGCCCCAGCATTTT.

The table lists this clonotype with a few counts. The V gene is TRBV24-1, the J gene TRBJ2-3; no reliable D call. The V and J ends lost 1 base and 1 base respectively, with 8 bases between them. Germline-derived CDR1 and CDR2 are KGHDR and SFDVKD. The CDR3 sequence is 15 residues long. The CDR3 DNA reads TGTGCCACCAGTGATTTTAGGAGTGGCACAGATACGCAGTATTTT. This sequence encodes CATSDFRSGTDTQYF.

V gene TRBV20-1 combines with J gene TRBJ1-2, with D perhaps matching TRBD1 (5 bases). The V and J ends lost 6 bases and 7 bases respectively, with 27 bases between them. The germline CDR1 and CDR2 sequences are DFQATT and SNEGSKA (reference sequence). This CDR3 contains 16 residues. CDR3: CSAPNRDALQGVGYTF. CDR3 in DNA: TGCAGTGCCCCTAACCGGGACGCTCTTCAAGGGGTTGGCTACACCTTC.

The CDR3 protein is CASSLDWTGTEYGYTF. As DNA, the CDR3 is TGTGCCAGCAGCTTAGATTGGACAGGGACAGAGTACGGCTACACCTTC. The chain has TRBV7-2 and TRBJ1-2, with 8 bases fitting TRBD1. The V segment lost 1 base and the J segment 8 bases; nucleotides outside the gene matches: 12. This CDR3 spans 16 amino acids. In germline, CDR1 is SGHTA, CDR2 FQGNSA.

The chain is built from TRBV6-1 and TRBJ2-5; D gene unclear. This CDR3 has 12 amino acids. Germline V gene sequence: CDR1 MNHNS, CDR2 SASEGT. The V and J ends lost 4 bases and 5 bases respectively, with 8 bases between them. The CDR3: CASSAVSETQYF. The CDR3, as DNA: TGTGCCAGCAGTGCGGTGTCCGAGACCCAGTACTTC.

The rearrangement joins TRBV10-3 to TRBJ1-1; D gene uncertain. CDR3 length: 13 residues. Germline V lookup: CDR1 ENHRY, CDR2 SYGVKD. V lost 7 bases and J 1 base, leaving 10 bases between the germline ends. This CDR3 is CAITKTENTEAFF. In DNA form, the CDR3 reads TGTGCCATCACCAAGACGGAGAACACTGAAGCTTTCTTT.